Below, one T cell receptor (beta chain) is given with its context. Its specificity is unknown. A universal primer site was incorporated via template switching, and the cDNA contained unique molecular identifiers. TCRdb reanalysed the 5' RACE reads using MiXCR and keeps one entry per CDR3 protein. This sample has hundreds of thousands of distinct CDR3 sequences, with roughly an eighth found just once. This CDR3 contains 13 residues. Germline V lookup: CDR1 SQVTM, CDR2 ANQGSEA. V dropped 4 bases and J dropped 4 bases, with 11 bases sitting between them. The data derive from a study of identical twins. Study observations and caveats: There were fewer insertions in abundant cord blood beta clonotypes, but memory repertoires showed no such pattern. Part of the zero-insertion signal could reflect confounding by invariant MAIT and iNKT cells.

These data were also reused for a study on yellow fever vaccine responses in identical twins.

The chain carries TRBV29-1 and TRBJ2-1, with D perhaps being TRBD1 or TRBD2 (6 bases each). The sample consisted of PBMCs. This clonotype originated in a woman between 18 and 29 years old in good health. Written as DNA, the CDR3 is TGCAGCGTTGTAGGGGGGAATTACAATGAGCAGTTCTTC. It codes for CSVVGGNYNEQFF.